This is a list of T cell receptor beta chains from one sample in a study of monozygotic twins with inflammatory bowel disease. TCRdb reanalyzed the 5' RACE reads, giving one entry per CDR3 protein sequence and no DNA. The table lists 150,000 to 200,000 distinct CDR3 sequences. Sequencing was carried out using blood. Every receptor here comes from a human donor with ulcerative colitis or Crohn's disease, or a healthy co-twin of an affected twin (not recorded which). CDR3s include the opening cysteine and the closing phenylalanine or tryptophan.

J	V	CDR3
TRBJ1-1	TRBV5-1	CASSNGNTEAFF
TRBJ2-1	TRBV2	CASSEYPSGRGEQFF
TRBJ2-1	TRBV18	CASSPFRDRGNEQFF
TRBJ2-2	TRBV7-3	CASSVNPTSVIGELCF
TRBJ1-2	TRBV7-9	CASSTTMRGDYGYTF
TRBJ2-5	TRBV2	CASSEWQGQETQYF
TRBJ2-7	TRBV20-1	CSAIRTGPYEQYF
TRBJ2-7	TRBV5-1	CASSFSLADEQYF
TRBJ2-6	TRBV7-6	CASSFTSGLSPRSGANVLTF
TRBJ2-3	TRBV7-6	CASSTSTDTQYF
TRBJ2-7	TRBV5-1	CASSLMGRGASDEQYF
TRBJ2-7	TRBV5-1	CASSLEPGTGNLRPYEQYF
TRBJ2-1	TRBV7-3	CASSLRTSGGYNEQFF
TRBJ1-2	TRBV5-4	CASTSFDRGSHNYGYTF
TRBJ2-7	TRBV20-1	CSASVARLASEQYF
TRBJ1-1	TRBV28	CATRMNTEAFF
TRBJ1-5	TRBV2	CASSEEGRGGQPQHF
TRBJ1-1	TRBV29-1	CSVAGGNTEAFF
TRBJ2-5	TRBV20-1	CSAGLKQETQYF
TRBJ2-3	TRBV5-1	CASSLGSGPNTDTQYF
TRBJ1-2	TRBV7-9	CASSEGGQSYGYTF
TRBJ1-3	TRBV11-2	CASSSQGAGNTIYF
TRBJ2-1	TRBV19	CASSRGSGSYEQFF
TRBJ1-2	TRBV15	CATSRGDREDYGYTF
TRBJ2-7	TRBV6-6	CASTKGALSYEQYF
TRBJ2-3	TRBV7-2	CASSLGRLAPKGQDTQYF
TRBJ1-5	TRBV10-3	CAIRDREGQPQHF
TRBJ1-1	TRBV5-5	CASSWTGGTDTEAFF
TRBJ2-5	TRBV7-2	CASSPQSPGQETQYF
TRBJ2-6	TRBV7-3	CASSLGGTATSGANVLTF
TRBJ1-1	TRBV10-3	CAISEGQVEAFF
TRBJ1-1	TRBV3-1	CASSQEGQGNTEAFF
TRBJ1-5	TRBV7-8	CASSGSNPPQHF
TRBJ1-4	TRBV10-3	CAISGFNEKLFF
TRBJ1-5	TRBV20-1	CSARIWGDQPQHF
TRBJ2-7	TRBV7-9	CASSLMPLYEQYF
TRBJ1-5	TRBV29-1	CSVKEGNPYSNQPQHF
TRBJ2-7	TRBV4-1	CASSPRLADSSYEHYF
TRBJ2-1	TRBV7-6	CASSFLTPDSGNEQFF
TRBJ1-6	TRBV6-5	CASNQNNSPLHF
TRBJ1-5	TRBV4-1	CASSQLNSNQPQHF
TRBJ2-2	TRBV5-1	CASSVDRGHTGELFF
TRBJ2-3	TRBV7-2	CASSFGLAGSVPNTQYF
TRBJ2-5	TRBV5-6	CASSFASGGQYF
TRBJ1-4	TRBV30	CAWSVLLRQKLFF